This T cell receptor (beta chain) appears in the sequencing data of a study of blood T cell repertoires in COVID-19. Per the original methods: Estimates of nucleated cell counts were drawn from the amplification of reference gene primers. Profiled with immunoSEQ multiplex PCR; TCRdb holds only in-frame clones, not every one. That table gives V, J and clone size, and the DNA gave D and trimming. The sample gives about 360,000 clones, about 87% of which show up once; approximately 2.9% is in the top ten. Germline values: CDR1 MNHEY, CDR2 SVGAGI. The CDR3 length is 14 residues. Trimming cost V 10 bases and J 0 bases; bases outside gene matches: 7. This clone turned up a few times.

The J gene is TRBJ1-1, the V gene TRBV6-5; 8 positions match TRBD1. This receptor was taken from a human donor in a cohort sampled during active COVID-19. The sample was peripheral blood. CDR3 nucleotide sequence: TGTGCCACCCTACAGGGGGAGGTGAACACTGAAGCTTTCTTT. It encodes CATLQGEVNTEAFF.